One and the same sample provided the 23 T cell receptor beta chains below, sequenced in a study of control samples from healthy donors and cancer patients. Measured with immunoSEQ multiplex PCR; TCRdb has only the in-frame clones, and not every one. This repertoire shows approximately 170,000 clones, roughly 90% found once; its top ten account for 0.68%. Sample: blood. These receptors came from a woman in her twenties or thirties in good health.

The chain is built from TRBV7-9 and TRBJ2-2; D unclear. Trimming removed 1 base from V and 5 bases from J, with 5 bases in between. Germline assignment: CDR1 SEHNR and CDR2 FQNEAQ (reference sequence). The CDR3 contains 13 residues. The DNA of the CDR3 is TGTGCCAGCAGCTTAGTCCAGACCGGGGAGCTGTTTTTT. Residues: CASSLVQTGELFF.

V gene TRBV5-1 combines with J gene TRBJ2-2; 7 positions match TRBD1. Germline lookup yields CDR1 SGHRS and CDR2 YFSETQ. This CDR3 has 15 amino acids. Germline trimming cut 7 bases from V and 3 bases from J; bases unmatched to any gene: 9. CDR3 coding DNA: TGCGCCAGCCATTCCGGGACAGCAGACACCGGGGAGCTGTTTTTT. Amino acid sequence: CASHSGTADTGELFF.

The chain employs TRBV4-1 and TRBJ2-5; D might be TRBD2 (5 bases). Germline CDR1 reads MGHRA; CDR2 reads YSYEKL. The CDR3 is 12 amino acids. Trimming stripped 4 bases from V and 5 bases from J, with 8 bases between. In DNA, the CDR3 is TGCGCCAGCAGCCCTCGAGGGGAGACCCAGTACTTC. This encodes CASSPRGETQYF.

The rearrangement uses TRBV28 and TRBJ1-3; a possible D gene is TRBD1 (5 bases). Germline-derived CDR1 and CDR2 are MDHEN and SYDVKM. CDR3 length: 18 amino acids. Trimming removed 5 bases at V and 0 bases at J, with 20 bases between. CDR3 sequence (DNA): TGTGCCAGCAGTCTCGTCTGGGGGGAGGACGGCTCTGGAAACACCATATATTTT. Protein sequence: CASSLVWGEDGSGNTIYF. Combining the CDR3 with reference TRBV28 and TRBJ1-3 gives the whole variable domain DVKVTQSSRYLVKRTGEKVFLECVQDMDHENMFWYRQDPGLGLRLIYFSYDVKMKEKGDIPEGYSVSREKKERFSLILESASTNQTSMYLCASSLVWGEDGSGNTIYFGEGSWLTVV.

DNA for the CDR3: TGTGCCGGGGACAGGGAGGACGGGGAGCTGTTTTTT. Translation gives CAGDREDGELFF. This rearrangement joins TRBV25-1 to TRBJ2-2; 9 bases agree with TRBD1. Germline CDR1 and CDR2: MGHDK and SYGVNS. With 11 bases clipped from V and 7 bases from J, the junction kept 5 bases outside the gene matches. The CDR3 is made up of 12 amino acids. Combining the CDR3 with reference TRBV25-1 and TRBJ2-2 gives the whole variable domain EADIYQTPRYLVIGTGKKITLECSQTMGHDKMYWYQQDPGMELHLIHYSYGVNSTEKGDLSSESTVSRIRTEHFPLTLESARPSHTSQYLCAGDREDGELFFGEGSRLTVL.

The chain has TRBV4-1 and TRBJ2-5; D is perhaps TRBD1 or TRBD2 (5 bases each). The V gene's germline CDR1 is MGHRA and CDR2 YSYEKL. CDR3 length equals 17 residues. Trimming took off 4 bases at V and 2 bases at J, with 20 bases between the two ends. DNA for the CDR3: TGCGCCAGCAGCCCCTGGGGGTCGTTGGCGGTACAAGAGACCCAGTACTTC. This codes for CASSPWGSLAVQETQYF.

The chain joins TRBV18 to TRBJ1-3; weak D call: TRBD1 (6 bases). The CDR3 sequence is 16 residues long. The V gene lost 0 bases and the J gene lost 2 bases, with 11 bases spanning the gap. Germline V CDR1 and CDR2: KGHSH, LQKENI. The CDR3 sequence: CASSPPRTAAGNTIYF. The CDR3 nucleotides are TGTGCCAGCTCACCACCGCGGACAGCAGCTGGAAACACCATATATTTT.

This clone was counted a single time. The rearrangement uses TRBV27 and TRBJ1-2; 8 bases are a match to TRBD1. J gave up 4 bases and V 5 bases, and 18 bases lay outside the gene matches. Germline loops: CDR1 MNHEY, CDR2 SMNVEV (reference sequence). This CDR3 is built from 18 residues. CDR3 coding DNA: TGTGCCAGCAGTCCGATTCCCCGGACAGGGTGGCGATTCTATGGCTACACCTTC. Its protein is CASSPIPRTGWRFYGYTF.

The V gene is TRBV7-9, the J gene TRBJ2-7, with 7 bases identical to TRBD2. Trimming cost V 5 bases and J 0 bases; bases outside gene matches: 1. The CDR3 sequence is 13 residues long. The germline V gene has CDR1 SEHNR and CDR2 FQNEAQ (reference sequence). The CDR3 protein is CASSGGVSYEQYF. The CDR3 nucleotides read TGTGCCAGCAGCGGGGGGGTCTCCTACGAGCAGTACTTC.

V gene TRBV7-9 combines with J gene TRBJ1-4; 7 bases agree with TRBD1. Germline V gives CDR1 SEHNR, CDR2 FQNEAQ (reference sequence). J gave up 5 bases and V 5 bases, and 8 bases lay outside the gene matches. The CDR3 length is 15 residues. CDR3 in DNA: TGTGCCAGCAGCCGTCCCGGGACAGAGAATGAAAAACTGTTTTTT. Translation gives CASSRPGTENEKLFF.

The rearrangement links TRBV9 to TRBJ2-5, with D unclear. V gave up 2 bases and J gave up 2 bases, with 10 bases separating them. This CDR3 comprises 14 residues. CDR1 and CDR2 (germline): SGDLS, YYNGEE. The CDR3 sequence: CASSVLGNQETQYF. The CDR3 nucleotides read TGTGCCAGCAGCGTCTTGGGGAATCAAGAGACCCAGTACTTC.

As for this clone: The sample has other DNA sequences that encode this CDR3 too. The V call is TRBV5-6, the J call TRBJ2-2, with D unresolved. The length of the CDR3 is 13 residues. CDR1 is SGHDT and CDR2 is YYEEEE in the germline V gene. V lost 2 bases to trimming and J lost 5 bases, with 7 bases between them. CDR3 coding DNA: TGTGCCAGCAGCTTTGGCGGAACCGGGGAGCTGTTTTTT. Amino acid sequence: CASSFGGTGELFF.

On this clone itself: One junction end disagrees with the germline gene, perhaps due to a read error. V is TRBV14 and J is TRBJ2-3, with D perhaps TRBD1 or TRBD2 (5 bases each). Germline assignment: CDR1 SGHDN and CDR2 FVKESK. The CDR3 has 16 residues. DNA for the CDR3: TGTGCCAGCAGCCAAACGGGACGAGGGTCCACAAATACGCAGTATTTT. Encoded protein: CASSQTGRGSTNTQYF.

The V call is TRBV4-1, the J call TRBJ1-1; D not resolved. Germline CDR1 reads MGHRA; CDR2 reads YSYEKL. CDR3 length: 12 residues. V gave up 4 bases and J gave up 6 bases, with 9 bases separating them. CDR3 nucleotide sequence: TGCGCCAGCAGCCCACACGGGCCTGAAGCTTTCTTT. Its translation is CASSPHGPEAFF.

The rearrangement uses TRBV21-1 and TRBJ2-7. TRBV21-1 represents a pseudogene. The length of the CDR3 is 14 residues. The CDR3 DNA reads TGTGCCAGCAGCTGGACGGAGAGCTCCTACGAGCAGTACTTC. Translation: CASSWTESSYEQYF.

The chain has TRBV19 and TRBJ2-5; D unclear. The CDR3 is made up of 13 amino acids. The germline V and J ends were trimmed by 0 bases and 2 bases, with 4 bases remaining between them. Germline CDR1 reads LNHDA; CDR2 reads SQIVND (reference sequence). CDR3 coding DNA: TGTGCCAGTAGTATAGATGGGCAAGAGACCCAGTACTTC. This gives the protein CASSIDGQETQYF.

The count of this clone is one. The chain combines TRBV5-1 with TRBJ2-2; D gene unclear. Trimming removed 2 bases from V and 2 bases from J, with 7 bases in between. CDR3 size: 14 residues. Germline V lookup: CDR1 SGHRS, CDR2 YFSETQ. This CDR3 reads CASSFGRNTGELFF. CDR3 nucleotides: TGCGCCAGCAGCTTTGGTCGTAACACCGGGGAGCTGTTTTTT.

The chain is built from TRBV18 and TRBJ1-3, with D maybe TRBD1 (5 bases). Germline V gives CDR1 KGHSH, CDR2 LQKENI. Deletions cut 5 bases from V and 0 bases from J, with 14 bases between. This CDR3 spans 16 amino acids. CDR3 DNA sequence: TGTGCCAGCTCATCAAGGGACGTCGGCTCTGGAAACACCATATATTTT. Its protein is CASSSRDVGSGNTIYF.

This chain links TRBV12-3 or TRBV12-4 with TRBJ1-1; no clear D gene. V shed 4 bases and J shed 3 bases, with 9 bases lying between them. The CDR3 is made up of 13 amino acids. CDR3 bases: TGTGCCAGCAGTTCATCGGTGGACACTGAAGCTTTCTTT. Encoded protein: CASSSSVDTEAFF.

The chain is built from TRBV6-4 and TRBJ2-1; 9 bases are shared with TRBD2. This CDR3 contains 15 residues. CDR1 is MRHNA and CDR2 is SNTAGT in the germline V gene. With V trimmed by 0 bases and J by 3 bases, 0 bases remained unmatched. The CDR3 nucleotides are TGTGCCAGCAGTGACTCAGCGGGAGGCTACAATGAGCAGTTCTTC. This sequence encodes CASSDSAGGYNEQFF.

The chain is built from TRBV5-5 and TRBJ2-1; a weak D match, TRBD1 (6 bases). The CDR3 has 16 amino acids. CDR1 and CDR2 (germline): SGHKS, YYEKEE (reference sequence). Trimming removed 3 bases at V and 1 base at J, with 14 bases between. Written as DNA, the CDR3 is TGTGCCAGCAGCTCAGGTGGGGGCCCGTCCTACAATGAGCAGTTCTTC. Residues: CASSSGGGPSYNEQFF.

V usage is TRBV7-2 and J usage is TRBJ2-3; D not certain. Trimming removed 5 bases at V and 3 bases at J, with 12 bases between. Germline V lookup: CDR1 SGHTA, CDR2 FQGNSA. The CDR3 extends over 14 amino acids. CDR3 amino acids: CASSKDTATDTQYF. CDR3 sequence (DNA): TGTGCCAGCAGCAAAGACACAGCAACAGATACGCAGTATTTT.

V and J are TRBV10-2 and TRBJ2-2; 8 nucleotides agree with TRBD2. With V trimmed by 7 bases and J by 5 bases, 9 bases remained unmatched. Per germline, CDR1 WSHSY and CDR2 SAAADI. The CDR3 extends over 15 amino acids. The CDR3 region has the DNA TGCGCCAGCACCCCCCGGGGGACTAGGACCGGGGAGCTGTTTTTT. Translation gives CASTPRGTRTGELFF.